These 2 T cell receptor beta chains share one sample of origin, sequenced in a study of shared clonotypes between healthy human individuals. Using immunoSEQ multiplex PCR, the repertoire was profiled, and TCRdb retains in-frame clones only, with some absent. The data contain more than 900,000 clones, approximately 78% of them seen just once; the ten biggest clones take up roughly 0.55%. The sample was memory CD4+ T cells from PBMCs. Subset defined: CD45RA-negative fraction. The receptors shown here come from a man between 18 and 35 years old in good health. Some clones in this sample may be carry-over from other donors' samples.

The CDR3 DNA reads as TGTGCCAGTATAGCGGACCCCAGCTCCTACAATGAGCAGTTCTTC. Protein product: CASIADPSSYNEQFF. V usage is TRBV19 and J usage is TRBJ2-1; D might be TRBD2 (6 bases). Germline CDR1 and CDR2: LNHDA and SQIVND (reference sequence). V lost 7 bases and J lost 0, with 13 bases in between. The CDR3 has 15 amino acids.

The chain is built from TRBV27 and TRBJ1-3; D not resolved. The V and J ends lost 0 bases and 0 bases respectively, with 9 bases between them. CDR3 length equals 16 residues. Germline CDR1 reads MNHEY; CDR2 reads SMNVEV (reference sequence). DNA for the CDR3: TGTGCCAGCAGTTTATCAATCAGGAGCTCTGGAAACACCATATATTTT. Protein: CASSLSIRSSGNTIYF.